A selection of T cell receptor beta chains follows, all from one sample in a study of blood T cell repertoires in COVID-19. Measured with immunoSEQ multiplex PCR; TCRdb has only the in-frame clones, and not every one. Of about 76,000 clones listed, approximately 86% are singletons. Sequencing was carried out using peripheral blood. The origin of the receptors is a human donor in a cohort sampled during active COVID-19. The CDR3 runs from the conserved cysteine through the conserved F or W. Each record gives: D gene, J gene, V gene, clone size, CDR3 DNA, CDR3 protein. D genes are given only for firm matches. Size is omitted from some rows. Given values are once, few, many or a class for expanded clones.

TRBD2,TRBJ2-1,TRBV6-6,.,TGTGCCAGCAGTTACAGCGGGATGTACAATGAGCAGTTCTTC,CASSYSGMYNEQFF
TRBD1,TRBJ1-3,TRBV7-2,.,TGTGCCAGCAGTTCCGGGCTGGGACAGGGGGCGCGGGGAAACACCATATATTTT,CASSSGLGQGARGNTIYF
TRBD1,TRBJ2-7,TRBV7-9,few,TGTGCCAGCAGGCAGGGGGCAGGCTACGAGCAGTACTTC,CASRQGAGYEQYF
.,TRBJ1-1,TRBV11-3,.,TGTGCCAGCAGCTTGACACTGAACACTGAAGCTTTCTTT,CASSLTLNTEAFF
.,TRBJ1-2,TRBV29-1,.,TGCAGCGTTGAAGAGGACAGTCGCCTCGGCTACACCTTC,CSVEEDSRLGYTF
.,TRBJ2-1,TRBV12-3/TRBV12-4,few,TGTGCCAGCAGTCCCCTAGGTCCCGGTAAGCAGTTCTTC,CASSPLGPGKQFF
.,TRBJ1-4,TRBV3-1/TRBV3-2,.,TGTGCCAGCAGCCAAGATCCACAGTCTAATGAAAAACTGTTTTTT,CASSQDPQSNEKLFF
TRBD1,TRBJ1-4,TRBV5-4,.,TGTGCCAGCAGCTCGGGACAGAATGAAAAACTGTTTTTT,CASSSGQNEKLFF
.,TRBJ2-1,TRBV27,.,TGTGCCAGCAGTTTAAATGTCCGGGGGAGGCAAAATGAGCAGTTCTTC,CASSLNVRGRQNEQFF
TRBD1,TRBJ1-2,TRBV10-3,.,TGTGCCATCAGTGATCTCGTACAGGGGAAGGACTATGGCTACACCTTC,CAISDLVQGKDYGYTF
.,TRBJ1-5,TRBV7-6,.,TGTGCCAGCAGCTTAAATAGGGGCTCGGATCAGCCCCAGCATTTT,CASSLNRGSDQPQHF
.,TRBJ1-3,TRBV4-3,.,TGCGCCAGCAGCCAAGACGGCTCTGGAAACACCATATATTTT,CASSQDGSGNTIYF
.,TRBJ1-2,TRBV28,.,TGTGCCAGCAGTTTTGGGAAGGGGAACTATGGCTACACCTTC,CASSFGKGNYGYTF
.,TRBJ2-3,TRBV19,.,TGTGCCAGTAGTATTAGTAACCTCCCTGGTACGCAGTATTTT,CASSISNLPGTQYF
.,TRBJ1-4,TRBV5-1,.,TGCGCCAGCAGCTTTCAACAGGGTTCTAATGAAAAACTGTTTTTT,CASSFQQGSNEKLFF
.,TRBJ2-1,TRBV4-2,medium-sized,TGTGCCAGCAGCCCTGTAGAGGGAGGGGGAAACAATGAGCAGTTCTTC,CASSPVEGGGNNEQFF
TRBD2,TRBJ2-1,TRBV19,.,TGTGCCAGTAGTATGGGAGCGGGGGGGCTAAATGAGCAGTTCTTC,CASSMGAGGLNEQFF
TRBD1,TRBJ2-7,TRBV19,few,TGTGCCAGTAGTATCGTCGGGACAGGTAACTACGAGCAGTACTTC,CASSIVGTGNYEQYF
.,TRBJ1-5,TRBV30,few,TGTGCCTGGAGTCTTTCACGTCATCGGGGGACGGCTCAGCCCCAGCATTTT,CAWSLSRHRGTAQPQHF
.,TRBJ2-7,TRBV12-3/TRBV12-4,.,TGTGCCAGCAGTTCAGGGCCCGGGCAGTACTTC,CASSSGPGQYF
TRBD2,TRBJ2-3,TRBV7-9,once,TGTGCCAGCAGCACGGGACTAGCGGGGGCAGATACGCAGTATTTT,CASSTGLAGADTQYF
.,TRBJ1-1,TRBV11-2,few,TGTGGGGGTGGGGCAGATAGAAACACTGAAGCTTTCTTT,CGGGADRNTEAFF
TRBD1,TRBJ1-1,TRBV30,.,TGTGCCTGGAGTGAACCGGACAGGGGAGAAGCTTTCTTT,CAWSEPDRGEAFF
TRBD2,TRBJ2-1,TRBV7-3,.,TGTGCCAGCAGCTTAGGTGGTAGCGGGAGGGCCATCGATGAGCAGTTCTTC,CASSLGGSGRAIDEQFF
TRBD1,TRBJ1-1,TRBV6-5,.,TGTGCCAGCAGACCTGACAGGGGAGGTAACACTGAAGCTTTCTTT,CASRPDRGGNTEAFF
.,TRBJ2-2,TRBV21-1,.,TGTGCCAGCACCAAAAGACAGGGAAAAGCCGGGGAGCTGTTTTTT,CASTKRQGKAGELFF
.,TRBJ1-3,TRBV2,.,TGTGCCAGCAAACCGACACCCCTCTCTGGAAACACCATATATTTT,CASKPTPLSGNTIYF
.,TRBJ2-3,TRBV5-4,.,TGTGCCAGCAGCCCATCCGGGAGTCATACGCAGTATTTT,CASSPSGSHTQYF
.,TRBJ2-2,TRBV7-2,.,TGTGCCAGCAGCCTCAACTACAGGAAGGCCAACACCGGGGAGCTGTTTTTT,CASSLNYRKANTGELFF
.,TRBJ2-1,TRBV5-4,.,TGTGCCAGCAGCACCTATAGACGGGACACCTACAATGAGCAGTTCTTC,CASSTYRRDTYNEQFF
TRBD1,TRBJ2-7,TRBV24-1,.,TGTGCCACCAGTGATATACGGACAGGGCGCGACGAGCAGTACTTC,CATSDIRTGRDEQYF
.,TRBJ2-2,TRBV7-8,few,TGTGCCAGCAGCTTAGCGGGGGGAGACTACACCGGGGAGCTGTTTTTT,CASSLAGGDYTGELFF
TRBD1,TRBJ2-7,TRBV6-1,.,TGTGCCAGCAGTGTTGAACTGGACAGGTCCGGGGACGAGCAGTACTTC,CASSVELDRSGDEQYF
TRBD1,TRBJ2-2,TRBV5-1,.,TGCGCCAGCAGCCCCGGGACAGTCACCGGGGAGCTGTTTTTT,CASSPGTVTGELFF
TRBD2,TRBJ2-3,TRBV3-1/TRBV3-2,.,TGTGCCAGCAGCGAAACAGGGACTAGGGTAGATACGCAGTATTTT,CASSETGTRVDTQYF
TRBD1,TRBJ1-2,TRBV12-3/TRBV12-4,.,TGTGCCAGCAGTTCCCCCGACAGGGCTGGCTACACCTTC,CASSSPDRAGYTF
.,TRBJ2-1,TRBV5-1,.,TGCGCCAGCAGCGTCAGGGGTGGTTACAATGAGCAGTTCTTC,CASSVRGGYNEQFF
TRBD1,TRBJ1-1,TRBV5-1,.,TGCGCCAGCAGCTTGGGGAAAGGGACAGGCATGAACACTGAAGCTTTCTTT,CASSLGKGTGMNTEAFF
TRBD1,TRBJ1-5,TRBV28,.,TGTGCCAGCAGTTTAGGGGGGACAGAGAGCAATCAGCCCCAGCATTTT,CASSLGGTESNQPQHF
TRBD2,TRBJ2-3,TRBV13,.,TGTGCCAGCAGCTTCGGGACTAGCGGTACAGATACGCAGTATTTT,CASSFGTSGTDTQYF
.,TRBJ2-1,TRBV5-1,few,TGCGCCAGCAGCGATTCCGGGAATGAGCAGTTCTTC,CASSDSGNEQFF